The 19 T cell receptor beta chains listed next were all sequenced from one sample in a study of CD8+ T cells in alopecia areata. The treatment denotes: oral pan-JAK inhibitor, 5-10 mg twice daily. RNA was extracted and reverse transcribed into cDNA as the sequencing template. Assay used: immunoSEQ multiplex PCR; TCRdb lists only in-frame clones, some missing. The table shows hundreds of thousands of clones, with just over 65% occurring only once. The source was CD4+ T cells sorted from blood, collected at week 44, from a patient treated with tofacitinib. The origin of the receptors is a human donor with alopecia areata.

CDR3 region: CASWGGLSIFEQFF. For the CDR3, the DNA is TGTGCCAGCTGGGGGGGCCTCTCCATTTTTGAGCAGTTCTTC. The V and J genes are TRBV2 and TRBJ2-1, with D possibly matching TRBD2 (7 bases). This CDR3 is 14 amino acids long. Looked up from germline, CDR1 is SNHLY and CDR2 is FYNNEI. V was pared by 8 bases and J by 9 bases, with 20 bases between.

The V gene is TRBV27, the J gene TRBJ1-5, with D perhaps matching TRBD1 (5 bases). V lost 0 bases and J 5 bases, leaving 11 bases between the germline ends. Looked up from germline, CDR1 is MNHEY and CDR2 is SMNVEV (reference sequence). The CDR3 runs 15 residues. CDR3 in amino acids: CASSLSAGSDQPQHF. In nucleotides, the CDR3 is TGTGCCAGCAGTTTATCGGCAGGGTCGGATCAGCCCCAGCATTTT.

The chain recombines TRBV4-1 with TRBJ2-7; perhaps TRBD1 as D (5 bases). Germline V gives CDR1 MGHRA, CDR2 YSYEKL. Trimming cost V 5 bases and J 4 bases, with 18 bases left between them. This CDR3 is 15 amino acids long. The CDR3 is CASSFSSRDGYEQYF. The CDR3 DNA sequence: TGCGCCAGCAGCTTCTCATCCAGGGATGGGTACGAGCAGTACTTC.

The chain has TRBV19 and TRBJ2-3; 9 bases align to TRBD1. This CDR3 region has 17 residues. In germline, CDR1 is LNHDA, CDR2 SQIVND (reference sequence). J gave up 1 base and V 6 bases, and 11 bases lay outside the gene matches. CDR3 region: CASSELRDREGTDTQYF. The CDR3 DNA reads as TGTGCCAGTAGCGAACTCCGGGACAGGGAAGGCACAGATACGCAGTATTTT. The variable domain in full, with the rest retrieved from reference TRBV19 and TRBJ2-3, is DGGITQSPKYLFRKEGQNVTLSCEQNLNHDAMYWYRQDPGQGLRLIYYSQIVNDFQKGDIAEGYSVSREKKESFPLTVTSAQKNPTAFYLCASSELRDREGTDTQYFGPGTRLTVL.

In its sample, this clone was seen many times. CDR3 in amino acids: CASSYRDDYNEQFF. CDR3 in DNA: TGTGCCAGCAGCTACCGGGACGATTACAATGAGCAGTTCTTC. The gene calls are TRBV11-2 and TRBJ2-1; D might be TRBD1 or TRBD2, each matching 5 bases. V gave up 4 bases and J gave up 4 bases, with 11 bases separating them. The CDR3 is made up of 14 amino acids. The germline V gene encodes CDR1 SGHAT and CDR2 FQNNGV.

The CDR3 nucleotides are TGTGCCAGCAGTGTATTGTTATCCGGAGAGACCCAGTACTTC. Protein product: CASSVLLSGETQYF. J is TRBJ2-5 and V is TRBV2, with no clear D. The V gene lost 4 bases and the J gene lost 4 bases, with 13 bases spanning the gap. This CDR3 has 14 amino acids. CDR1 and CDR2 (germline): SNHLY, FYNNEI.

This sequence joins TRBV4-1 and TRBJ2-5; D ambiguous. V gave up 1 base and J gave up 2 bases, with 5 bases separating them. Germline CDR1 is MGHRA and CDR2 is YSYEKL. The CDR3 extends over 13 amino acids. The CDR3 protein is CASSQGLQETQYF. In DNA, the CDR3 is TGCGCCAGCAGCCAAGGTCTGCAAGAGACCCAGTACTTC.

The chain is built from TRBV29-1 and TRBJ1-5; D call uncertain. The CDR3 length is 12 residues. The germline V gene encodes CDR1 SQVTM and CDR2 ANQGSEA. Trimming took 7 bases from V and 0 from J, leaving 7 bases between them. The CDR3 region is CSAQYSNQPQHF. The CDR3 DNA sequence: TGCAGCGCACAGTATAGCAATCAGCCCCAGCATTTT.

This clone was observed a single time. The gene calls are TRBV5-1 and TRBJ2-7, with 8 nucleotides matching TRBD1. CDR3 length equals 14 residues. V lost 4 bases to trimming and J lost 6 bases; unmatched junction nucleotides: 9. Germline V gives CDR1 SGHRS, CDR2 YFSETQ. CDR3 in DNA: TGCGCCAGCAGCGAAGCGGCAGGGGGCCCCGAGCAGTACTTC. Protein product: CASSEAAGGPEQYF. Complete variable domain (other parts from reference TRBV5-1 and TRBJ2-7): KAGVTQTPRYLIKTRGQQVTLSCSPISGHRSVSWYQQTPGQGLQFLFEYFSETQRNKGNFPGRFSGRQFSNSRSEMNVSTLELGDSALYLCASSEAAGGPEQYFGPGTRLTVT.

This chain connects TRBV28 to TRBJ2-2; D is perhaps TRBD1 (6 bases). Germline CDR1 MDHEN, CDR2 SYDVKM. This CDR3 comprises 14 residues. Trimming shortened V by 11 bases and J by 4 bases, and 17 bases separated the two germline ends. CDR3: CAAKWGQRTGELFF. Here the CDR3 DNA reads TGTGCCGCCAAGTGGGGGCAACGCACCGGGGAGCTGTTTTTT.

In nucleotides, the CDR3 is TGTGCCAGCAGATACAGGGGAACAAGTAGCTATGGCTACACCTTC. Translation gives CASRYRGTSSYGYTF. The rearrangement uses TRBV27 and TRBJ1-2; 7 bases are shared with TRBD1. Germline CDR1 is MNHEY and CDR2 is SMNVEV (reference sequence). There are 15 residues in the CDR3. The junction had 11 bases not matched to a gene; V was cut back by 6 bases and J by 4 bases.

V is TRBV6-5 and J is TRBJ2-7; the D gene is possibly TRBD2 (5 bases). The germline V gene has CDR1 MNHEY and CDR2 SVGAGI. This CDR3 is 13 amino acids long. The V and J ends lost 5 bases and 3 bases respectively, with 11 bases between them. CDR3 nucleotides: TGTGCCAGCAGTCGAGGGTCGGGCTACGAGCAGTACTTC. This sequence encodes CASSRGSGYEQYF.

The gene calls are TRBV28 and TRBJ2-1; 10 positions agree with TRBD2. J was trimmed by 10 bases and V by 3 bases; bases with no gene match: 15. CDR3 length: 17 residues. Germline V gives CDR1 MDHEN, CDR2 SYDVKM. The CDR3 region has the DNA TGTGCCAGCAGTTTTAGCACCCCAGCGGGGGGGCCAGACGAGCAGTTCTTC. The encoded protein is CASSFSTPAGGPDEQFF.

Only one count was recorded for this clone. This CDR3 is CASSPSTGTRGYTF. In nucleotides, the CDR3 is TGTGCCAGCAGTCCTTCAACAGGGACTCGTGGCTACACCTTC. This chain joins TRBV2 and TRBJ1-2; tentatively, D is TRBD1 (6 bases). CDR3 length: 14 residues. Germline lookup yields CDR1 SNHLY and CDR2 FYNNEI. V gave up 5 bases and J gave up 7 bases, with 17 bases separating them.

This clone was seen only once. This rearrangement joins TRBV7-2 to TRBJ2-2; the D gene is possibly TRBD2 (6 bases). V was cut by 5 bases and J by 4 bases, with 17 bases left in between. Germline assignment: CDR1 SGHTA and CDR2 FQGNSA. CDR3 size: 16 residues. Here the CDR3 reads CASSGMVAGTTGELFF. The CDR3 coding sequence is TGTGCCAGCAGCGGCATGGTGGCGGGAACCACCGGGGAGCTGTTTTTT.

The rearrangement uses TRBV5-1 and TRBJ2-7, with 7 bases fitting TRBD2. CDR3 size: 12 residues. Germline-derived CDR1 and CDR2 are SGHRS and YFSETQ. The J segment lost 4 bases and the V segment lost 2 bases, leaving 0 bases of the junction unmatched. The CDR3 is CASSFGGYEQYF. In DNA, the CDR3 is TGCGCCAGCAGCTTCGGGGGGTACGAGCAGTACTTC.

The chain employs TRBV7-2 and TRBJ2-7; D not resolved. This CDR3 spans 12 amino acids. CDR1 and CDR2 from the germline V gene are SGHTA and FQGNSA. Trimming left V 5 bases short and J 0 bases short, with 5 bases between. The CDR3 loop is CASSENSYEQYF. In DNA, the CDR3 is TGTGCCAGCAGCGAAAACTCCTACGAGCAGTACTTC.

This clone was seen more than once but under ten times. This rearrangement joins TRBV30 to TRBJ1-1, with TRBD1 matching over 11 bases. V trimming: 6 bases; J trimming: 0 bases; junction bases outside the gene matches: 12. Germline CDR1 is GTSNPN and CDR2 is SVGIG (reference sequence). CDR3 size: 17 residues. CDR3 residues: CACSRTGGKRMNTEAFF. The CDR3 region has the DNA TGTGCCTGCTCCCGGACAGGGGGCAAAAGAATGAACACTGAAGCTTTCTTT.

This chain uses TRBV27 with TRBJ1-2; D gene ambiguous. The V end lost 6 bases, the J end lost 4 bases, and 15 bases lay between the germline ends. The CDR3 covers 14 residues. Germline V lookup: CDR1 MNHEY, CDR2 SMNVEV (reference sequence). This chain's CDR3 is CASSRIPDSYGYTF. The DNA for the CDR3 is TGTGCCAGCAGCCGAATACCTGATAGCTATGGCTACACCTTC.